This T cell receptor (beta chain) was recorded in a study of T cell repertoires in cytomegalovirus infection. Study-level background: The study used recently identified HLA-C-restricted and well-studied HLA-B-restricted CMV epitopes. Indications came from public TCR beta signatures; they pointed to CMV infection and to a matching HLA type. Study conclusions and caveats: Based on cumulative public TCR beta family frequency, carriers of CMV plus the relevant HLA were identified. Dominant in the ex vivo response were TCR beta clonotypes restricted by HLA-C and specific for CMV.

This clonotype was observed a few times. Its antigen is currently unknown. TCRdb processed the reads anew with MiXCR; each CDR3 protein has one entry. The sample has about 470,000 distinct CDR3 sequences, under 55% seen once. V was clipped by 1 base and J by 8 bases; unmatched bases: 4. Germline lookup yields CDR1 DFQATT and CDR2 SNEGSKA (reference sequence). This CDR3 is 13 amino acids long. The chain carries TRBV20-1 and TRBJ2-1; the match to TRBD2 covers 8 bases. Here the sequenced sample was cultured PBMCs, taken from culture after CMV antigen stimulation. This TCR was recovered from a human donor in good health (CMV status not recorded). Some clones in this sample may be carry-over from other donors' samples. CDR3 in amino acids: CSARGGSGDEQFF. In DNA form, the CDR3 reads TGCAGTGCTAGAGGGGGTAGCGGGGATGAGCAGTTCTTC.